This T cell receptor (beta chain) was documented in a study of shared clonotypes between healthy human individuals. Profiled with immunoSEQ multiplex PCR; TCRdb holds only in-frame clones, not every one. The data show around 600,000 clones, roughly 96% seen once. Terminally differentiated effector memory CD45RA+ cells were excluded by CCR7 positive selection of CD45RO-negative cells. CDR1 and CDR2 from the germline V gene are SEHNR and FQNEAQ (reference sequence). Trimming removed 0 bases from V and 6 bases from J, with 3 bases in between. There are 12 residues in the CDR3. The V and J genes are TRBV7-9 and TRBJ1-5, with no clear D. The clonotype originates from a woman aged 25 to 39 in good health. The material sequenced was naive CD8+ T cells sorted from blood. CDR3 protein: CASSLASQPQHF. The CDR3 DNA is TGTGCCAGCAGCTTAGCGAGTCAGCCCCAGCATTTT. The full variable domain, in which reference TRBV7-9 and TRBJ1-5 provide the parts outside the CDR3, is DTGVSQNPRHKITKRGQNVTFRCDPISEHNRLYWYRQTLGQGPEFLTYFQNEAQLEKSRLLSDRFSAERPKGSFSTLEIQRTEQGDSAMYLCASSLASQPQHFGDGTRLSIL.